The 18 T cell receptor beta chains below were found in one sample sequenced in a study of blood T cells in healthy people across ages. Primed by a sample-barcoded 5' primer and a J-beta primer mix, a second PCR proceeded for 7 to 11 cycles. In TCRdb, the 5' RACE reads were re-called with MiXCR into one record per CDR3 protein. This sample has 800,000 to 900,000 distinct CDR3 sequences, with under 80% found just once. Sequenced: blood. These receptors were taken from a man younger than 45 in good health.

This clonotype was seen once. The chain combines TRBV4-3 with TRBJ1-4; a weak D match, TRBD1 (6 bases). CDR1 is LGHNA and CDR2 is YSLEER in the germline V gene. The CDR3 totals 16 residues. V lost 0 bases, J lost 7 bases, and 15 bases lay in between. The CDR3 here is CASSQERAGEGEKLFF. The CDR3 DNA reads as TGCGCCAGCAGCCAAGAACGGGCAGGGGAGGGTGAAAAACTGTTTTTT.

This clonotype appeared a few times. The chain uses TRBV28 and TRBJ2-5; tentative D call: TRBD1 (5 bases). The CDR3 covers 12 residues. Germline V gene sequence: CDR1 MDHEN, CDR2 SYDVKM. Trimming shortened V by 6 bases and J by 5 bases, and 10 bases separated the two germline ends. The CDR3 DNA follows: TGTGCCAGCAGCTCCAAGGGGGAGACCCAGTACTTC. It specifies CASSSKGETQYF.

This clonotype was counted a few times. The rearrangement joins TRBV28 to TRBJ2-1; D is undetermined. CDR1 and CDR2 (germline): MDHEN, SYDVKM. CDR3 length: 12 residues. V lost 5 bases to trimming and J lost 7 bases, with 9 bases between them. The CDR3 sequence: CASSDGWNEQFF. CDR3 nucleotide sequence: TGTGCCAGCAGTGACGGATGGAATGAGCAGTTCTTC.

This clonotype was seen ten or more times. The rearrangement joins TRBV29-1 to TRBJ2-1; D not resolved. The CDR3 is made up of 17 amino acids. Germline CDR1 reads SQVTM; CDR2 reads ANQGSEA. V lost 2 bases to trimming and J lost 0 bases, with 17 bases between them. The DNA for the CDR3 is TGCAGCGTTGAATTAGGAGTCAGTGGGTCCTCCTACAATGAGCAGTTCTTC. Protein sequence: CSVELGVSGSSYNEQFF.

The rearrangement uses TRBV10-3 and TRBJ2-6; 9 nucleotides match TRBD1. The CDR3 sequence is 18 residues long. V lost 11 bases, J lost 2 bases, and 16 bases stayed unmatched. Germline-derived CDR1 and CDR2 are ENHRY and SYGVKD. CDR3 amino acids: CASRDRVSDQAGANVLTF. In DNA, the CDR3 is TGTGCCTCCCGGGACAGGGTCAGTGATCAAGCTGGGGCCAACGTCCTGACTTTC.

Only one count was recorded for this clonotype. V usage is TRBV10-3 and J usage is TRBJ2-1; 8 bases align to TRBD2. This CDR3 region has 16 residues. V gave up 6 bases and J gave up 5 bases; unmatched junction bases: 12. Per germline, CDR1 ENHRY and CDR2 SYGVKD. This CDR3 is CAISAWTSSIDNEQFF. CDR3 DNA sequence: TGTGCCATCAGCGCCTGGACTAGCAGTATCGACAATGAGCAGTTCTTC.

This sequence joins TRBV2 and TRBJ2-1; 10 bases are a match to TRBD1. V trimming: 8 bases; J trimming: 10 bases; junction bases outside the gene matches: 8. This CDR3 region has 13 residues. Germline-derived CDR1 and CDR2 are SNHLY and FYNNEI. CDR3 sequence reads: CASRDRGYEEQFF. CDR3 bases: TGTGCCAGCCGGGACAGGGGCTACGAAGAGCAGTTCTTC.

The CDR3 sequence: CASSQESSQGQRVNEQFF. CDR3 nucleotide sequence: TGTGCCAGCAGCCAAGAGTCGAGTCAGGGACAGAGAGTAAATGAGCAGTTCTTC. The genes are TRBV3-1 and TRBJ2-1; 7 bases fit TRBD1. V trimming: 0 bases; J trimming: 7 bases; junction bases outside the gene matches: 15. Looked up from germline, CDR1 is LGHDT and CDR2 is YNNKEL (reference sequence). This CDR3 is built from 18 residues.

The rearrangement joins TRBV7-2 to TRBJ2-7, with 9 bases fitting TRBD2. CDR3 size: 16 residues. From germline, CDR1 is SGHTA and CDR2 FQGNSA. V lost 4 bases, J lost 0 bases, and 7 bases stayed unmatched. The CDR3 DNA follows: TGTGCCAGCAGCTGGCTACTAGCGGGTTCCTCCTACGAGCAGTACTTC. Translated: CASSWLLAGSSYEQYF.

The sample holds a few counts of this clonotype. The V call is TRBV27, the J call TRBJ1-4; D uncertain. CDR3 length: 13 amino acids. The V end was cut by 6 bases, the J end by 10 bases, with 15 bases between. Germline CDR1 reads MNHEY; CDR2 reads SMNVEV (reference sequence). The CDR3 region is CASSGAGVGKLFF. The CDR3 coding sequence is TGTGCCAGCAGCGGAGCGGGTGTGGGAAAACTGTTTTTT. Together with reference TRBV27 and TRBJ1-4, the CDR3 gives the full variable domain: EAQVTQNPRYLITVTGKKLTVTCSQNMNHEYMSWYRQDPGLGLRQIYYSMNVEVTDKGDVPEGYKVSRKEKRNFPLILESPSPNQTSLYFCASSGAGVGKLFFGSGTQLSVL.

The CDR3 DNA reads as TGTGCCACCAGCACCCTCAAAGGACCACCAGATACGCAGTATTTT. Residues: CATSTLKGPPDTQYF. The chain recombines TRBV15 with TRBJ2-3; D gene unclear. Germline CDR1 is LNHNV and CDR2 is YYDKDF (reference sequence). The V gene lost 4 bases and the J gene lost 4 bases, with 15 bases spanning the gap. The CDR3 runs 15 residues.

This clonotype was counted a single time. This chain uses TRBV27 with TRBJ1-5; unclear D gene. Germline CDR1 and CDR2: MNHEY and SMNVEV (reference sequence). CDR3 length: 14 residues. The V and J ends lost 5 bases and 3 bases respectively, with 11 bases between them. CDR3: CASSTLDYNQPQHF. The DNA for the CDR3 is TGTGCCAGCAGTACCCTAGACTACAATCAGCCCCAGCATTTT.

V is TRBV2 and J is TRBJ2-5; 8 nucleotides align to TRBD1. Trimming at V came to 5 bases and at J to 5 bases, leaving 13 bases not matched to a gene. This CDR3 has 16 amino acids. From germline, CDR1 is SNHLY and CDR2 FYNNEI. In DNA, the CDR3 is TGTGCCAGCAGTTTCACCCCGACAGGGGCGGGGGAGACCCAGTACTTC. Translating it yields CASSFTPTGAGETQYF.

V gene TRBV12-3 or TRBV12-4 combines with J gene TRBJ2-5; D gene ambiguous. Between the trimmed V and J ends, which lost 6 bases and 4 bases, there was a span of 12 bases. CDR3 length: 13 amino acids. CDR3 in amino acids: CASRLLEVETQYF. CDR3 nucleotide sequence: TGTGCCAGCAGGCTTCTAGAGGTAGAGACCCAGTACTTC.

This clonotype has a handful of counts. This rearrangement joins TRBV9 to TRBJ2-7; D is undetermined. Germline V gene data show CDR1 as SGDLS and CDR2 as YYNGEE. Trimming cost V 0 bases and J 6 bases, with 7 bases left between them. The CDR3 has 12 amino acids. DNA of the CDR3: TGTGCCAGCAGCGTAGTAGGCGGCGAGCAGTACTTC. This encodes CASSVVGGEQYF.

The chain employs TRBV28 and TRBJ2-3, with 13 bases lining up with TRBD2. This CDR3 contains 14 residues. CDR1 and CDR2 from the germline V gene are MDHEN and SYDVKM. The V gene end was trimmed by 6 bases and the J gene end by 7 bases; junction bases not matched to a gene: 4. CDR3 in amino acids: CASSRLAGGYTQYF. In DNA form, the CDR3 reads TGTGCCAGCAGCCGACTAGCGGGGGGTTATACGCAGTATTTT.

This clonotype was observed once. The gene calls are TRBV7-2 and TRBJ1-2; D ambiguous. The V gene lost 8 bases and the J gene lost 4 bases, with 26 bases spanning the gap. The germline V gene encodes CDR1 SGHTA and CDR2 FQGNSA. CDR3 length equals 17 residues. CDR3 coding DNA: TGTGCCAGCGTCCTGGGCGCAGCACAAGGATGGGCCTATGGCTACACCTTC. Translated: CASVLGAAQGWAYGYTF.

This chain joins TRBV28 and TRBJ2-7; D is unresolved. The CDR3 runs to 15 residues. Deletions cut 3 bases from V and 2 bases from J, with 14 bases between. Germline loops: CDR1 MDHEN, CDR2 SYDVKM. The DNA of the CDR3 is TGTGCCAGCAGTTTGAAGCTAGAAATCCCCTACGAGCAGTACTTC. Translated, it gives CASSLKLEIPYEQYF.